This T cell receptor (beta chain) was sequenced for a study of cytomegalovirus exposure and HLA in healthy donors. PCR used 60 Vbeta primers and 13 Jbeta primers. TCRdb's copy holds only in-frame clones and misses some; the assay was immunoSEQ multiplex PCR. The top ten clones hold around 1% of a sample with 150,000 to 200,000 clones, around three quarters of them seen once. The V and J ends lost 1 base and 2 bases, in that order; junction bases with no gene match: 2. This CDR3 region has 16 residues. Germline V gene sequence: CDR1 SEHNR, CDR2 FQNEAQ (reference sequence). The chain combines TRBV7-9 with TRBJ1-5; 10 bases fit TRBD1. The sample taken for sequencing was PBMCs. The TCR comes from a middle-aged woman in good health and CMV-seronegative. CDR3 sequence (DNA): TGTGCCAGCAGCTTAGGACAGGGGGCCGGCAATCAGCCCCAGCATTTT. Translation gives CASSLGQGAGNQPQHF.